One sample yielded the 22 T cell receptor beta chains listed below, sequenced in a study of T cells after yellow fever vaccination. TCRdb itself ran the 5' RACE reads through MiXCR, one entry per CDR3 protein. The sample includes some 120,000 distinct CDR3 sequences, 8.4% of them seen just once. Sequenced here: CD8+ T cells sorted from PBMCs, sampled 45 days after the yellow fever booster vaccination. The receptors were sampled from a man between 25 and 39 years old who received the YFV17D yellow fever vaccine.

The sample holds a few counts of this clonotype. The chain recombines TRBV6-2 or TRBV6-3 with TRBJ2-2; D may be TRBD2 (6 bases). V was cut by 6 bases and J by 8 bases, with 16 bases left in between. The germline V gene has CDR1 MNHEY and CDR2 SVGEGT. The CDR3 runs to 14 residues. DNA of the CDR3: TGTGCCAGCAGCCCCCCGGGAGTCTTTGGGGAGCTGTTTTTT. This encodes CASSPPGVFGELFF.

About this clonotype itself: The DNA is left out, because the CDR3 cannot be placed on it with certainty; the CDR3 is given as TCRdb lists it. CDR3 region: CASRPQRWASGSLVETQYF. This chain joins TRBV12-2 and TRBJ2-5; TRBD2 is the table's D call and was not checked against the DNA. TRBV12-2 is recorded as a pseudogene. The CDR3 is 19 amino acids long, termini counted.

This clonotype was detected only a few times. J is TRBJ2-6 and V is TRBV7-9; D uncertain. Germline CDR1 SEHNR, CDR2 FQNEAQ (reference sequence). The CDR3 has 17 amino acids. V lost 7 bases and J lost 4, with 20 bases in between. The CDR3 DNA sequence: TGTGCCAGCAATATCGGAACAGCCCACGGCGGGGCCAACGTCCTGACTTTC. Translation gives CASNIGTAHGGANVLTF.

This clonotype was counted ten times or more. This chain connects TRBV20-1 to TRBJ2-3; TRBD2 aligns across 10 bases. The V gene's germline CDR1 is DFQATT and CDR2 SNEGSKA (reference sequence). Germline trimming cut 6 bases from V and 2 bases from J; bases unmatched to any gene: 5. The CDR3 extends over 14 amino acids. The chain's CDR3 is CSANSGRLTDTQYF. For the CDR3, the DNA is TGCAGTGCCAATAGCGGGAGGCTCACAGATACGCAGTATTTT.

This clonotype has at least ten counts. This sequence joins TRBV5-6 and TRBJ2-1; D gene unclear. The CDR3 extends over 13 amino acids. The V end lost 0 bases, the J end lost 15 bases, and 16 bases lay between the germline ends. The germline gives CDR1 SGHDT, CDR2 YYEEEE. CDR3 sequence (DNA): TGTGCCAGCAGCTTGGCCGAGCAGATCTCGCGGTTCTTC. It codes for CASSLAEQISRFF. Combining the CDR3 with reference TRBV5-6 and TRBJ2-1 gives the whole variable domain DAGVTQSPTHLIKTRGQQVTLRCSPKSGHDTVSWYQQALGQGPQFIFQYYEEEERQRGNFPDRFSGHQFPNYSSELNVNALLLGDSALYLCASSLAEQISRFFGPGTRLTVL.

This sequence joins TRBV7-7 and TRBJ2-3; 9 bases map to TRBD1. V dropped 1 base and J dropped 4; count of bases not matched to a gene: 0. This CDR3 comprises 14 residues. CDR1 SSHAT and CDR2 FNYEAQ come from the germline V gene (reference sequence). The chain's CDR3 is CASSLGTGADTQYF. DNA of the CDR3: TGTGCCAGCAGCTTAGGGACAGGGGCAGATACGCAGTATTTT.

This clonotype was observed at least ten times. Written as DNA, the CDR3 is TGTGCCAGCAGCCTGACGGGCAGTGAAGCTTTCTTT. This encodes CASSLTGSEAFF. This chain connects TRBV11-3 to TRBJ1-1; D is uncertain. CDR3 length: 12 amino acids. V lost 5 bases to trimming and J lost 7 bases, with 11 bases between them. Germline CDR1 is SGHNT and CDR2 is YENEEA.

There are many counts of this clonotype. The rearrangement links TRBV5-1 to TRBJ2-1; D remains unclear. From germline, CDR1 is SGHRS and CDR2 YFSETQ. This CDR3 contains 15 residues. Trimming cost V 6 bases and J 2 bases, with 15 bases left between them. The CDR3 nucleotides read TGCGCCAGCAAGGATTGGCGAGCGCCCTACAATGAGCAGTTCTTC. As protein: CASKDWRAPYNEQFF.

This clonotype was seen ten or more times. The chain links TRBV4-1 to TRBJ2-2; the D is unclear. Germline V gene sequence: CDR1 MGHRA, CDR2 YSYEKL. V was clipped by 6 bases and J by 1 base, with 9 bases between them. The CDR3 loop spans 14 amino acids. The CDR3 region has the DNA TGCGCCAGCAGTAAAATTGAGAACACCGGGGAGCTGTTTTTT. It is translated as CASSKIENTGELFF.

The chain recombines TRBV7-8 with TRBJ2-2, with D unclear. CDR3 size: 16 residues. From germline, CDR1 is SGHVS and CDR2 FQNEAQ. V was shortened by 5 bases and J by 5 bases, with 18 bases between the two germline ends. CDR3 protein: CASSPRFEAWTGELFF. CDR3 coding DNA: TGTGCCAGCAGCCCTCGCTTTGAGGCGTGGACCGGGGAGCTGTTTTTT.

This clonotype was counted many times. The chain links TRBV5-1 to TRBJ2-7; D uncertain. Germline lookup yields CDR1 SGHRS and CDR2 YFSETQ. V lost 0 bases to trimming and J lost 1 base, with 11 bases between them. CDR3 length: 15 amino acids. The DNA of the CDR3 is TGCGCCAGCAGCTTGGAACAGACCCTTTCCTACGAGCAGTACTTC. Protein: CASSLEQTLSYEQYF.

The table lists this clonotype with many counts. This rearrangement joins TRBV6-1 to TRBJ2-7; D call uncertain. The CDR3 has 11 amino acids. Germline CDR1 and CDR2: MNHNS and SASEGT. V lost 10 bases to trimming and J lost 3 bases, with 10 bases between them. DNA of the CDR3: TGTGCCATTCAAGACAACTACGAGCAGTACTTC. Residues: CAIQDNYEQYF.

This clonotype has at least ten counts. The CDR3 region is CASSPEAFF. The DNA for the CDR3 is TGTGCCAGCAGTCCCGAGGCGTTCTTC. The V gene is TRBV7-9, the J gene TRBJ2-1; D gene uncertain. The germline CDR1 and CDR2 sequences are SEHNR and FQNEAQ (reference sequence). V was cut by 6 bases and J by 15 bases, with 9 bases left in between. The CDR3 consists of 9 residues.

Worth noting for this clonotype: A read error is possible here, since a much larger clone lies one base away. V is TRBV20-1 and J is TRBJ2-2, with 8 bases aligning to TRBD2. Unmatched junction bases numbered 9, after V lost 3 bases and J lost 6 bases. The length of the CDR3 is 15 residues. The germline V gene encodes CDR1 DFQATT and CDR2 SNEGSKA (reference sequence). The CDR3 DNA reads TGCAGTGCTAGCCTAAGCGGGAGAGGCGCCGGGGAGCTGTTTTTT. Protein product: CSASLSGRGAGELFF.

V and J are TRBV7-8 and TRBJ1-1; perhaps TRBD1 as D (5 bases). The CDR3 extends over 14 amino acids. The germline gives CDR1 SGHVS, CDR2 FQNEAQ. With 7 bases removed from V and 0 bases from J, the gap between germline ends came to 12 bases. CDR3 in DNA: TGTGCCAGCAACCTGGGGCCGCTGAACACTGAAGCTTTCTTT. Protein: CASNLGPLNTEAFF.

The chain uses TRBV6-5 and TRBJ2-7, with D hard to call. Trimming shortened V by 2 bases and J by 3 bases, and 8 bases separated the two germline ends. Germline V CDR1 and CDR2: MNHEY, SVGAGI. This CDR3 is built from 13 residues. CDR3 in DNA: TGTGCCAGCAGTTACGGGCTTAGCTACGAGCAGTACTTC. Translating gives CASSYGLSYEQYF.

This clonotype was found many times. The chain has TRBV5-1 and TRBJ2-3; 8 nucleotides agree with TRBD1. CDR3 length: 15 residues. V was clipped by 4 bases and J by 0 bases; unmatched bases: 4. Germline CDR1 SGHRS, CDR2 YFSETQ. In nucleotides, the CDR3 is TGCGCCAGCAGCCCCGGGACAGGAAGCACAGATACGCAGTATTTT. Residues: CASSPGTGSTDTQYF.

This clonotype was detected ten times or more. Written as DNA, the CDR3 is TGCGCCAGCAGCCCACGGGGGAATAAGAACAATGAGCAGTTCTTC. Its protein is CASSPRGNKNNEQFF. The gene calls are TRBV4-3 and TRBJ2-1; TRBD2 is a possible D gene (6 bases). Germline CDR1 LGHNA, CDR2 YSLEER. V gave up 4 bases and J gave up 5 bases, with 15 bases separating them. The CDR3 runs to 15 residues.

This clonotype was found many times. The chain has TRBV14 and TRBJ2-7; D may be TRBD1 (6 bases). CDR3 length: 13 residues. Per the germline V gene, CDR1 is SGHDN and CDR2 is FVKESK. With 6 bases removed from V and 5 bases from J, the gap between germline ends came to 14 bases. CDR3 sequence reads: CASSSTGFHEQYF. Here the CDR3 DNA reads TGTGCCAGCAGTTCCACAGGGTTCCACGAGCAGTACTTC.

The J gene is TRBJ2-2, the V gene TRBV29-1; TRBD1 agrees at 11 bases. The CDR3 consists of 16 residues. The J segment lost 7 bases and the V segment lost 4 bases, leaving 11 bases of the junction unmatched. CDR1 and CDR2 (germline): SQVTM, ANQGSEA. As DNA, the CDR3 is TGCAGCGTTGGGACAGGGGGCATCCTCCCTGGCGGGGAGCTGTTTTTT. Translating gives CSVGTGGILPGGELFF.

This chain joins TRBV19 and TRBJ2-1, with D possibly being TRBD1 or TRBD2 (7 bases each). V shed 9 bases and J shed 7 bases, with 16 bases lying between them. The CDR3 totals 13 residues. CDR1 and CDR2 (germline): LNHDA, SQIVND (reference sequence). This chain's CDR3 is CASHPGGGNEQFF. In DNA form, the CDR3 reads TGTGCCAGCCACCCAGGGGGGGGTAATGAGCAGTTCTTC. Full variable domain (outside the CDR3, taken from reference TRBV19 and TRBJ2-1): DGGITQSPKYLFRKEGQNVTLSCEQNLNHDAMYWYRQDPGQGLRLIYYSQIVNDFQKGDIAEGYSVSREKKESFPLTVTSAQKNPTAFYLCASHPGGGNEQFFGPGTRLTVL.

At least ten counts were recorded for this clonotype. The CDR3: CSAPLVRGTDTQYF. CDR3 nucleotides: TGCAGTGCTCCCCTCGTTCGGGGCACAGATACGCAGTATTTT. The rearrangement joins TRBV20-1 to TRBJ2-3; D not resolved. Trimming took 5 bases from V and 1 from J, leaving 13 bases between them. The CDR3 spans 14 residues. Germline assignment: CDR1 DFQATT and CDR2 SNEGSKA (reference sequence).